What follows is one TCR beta chain and its context. This record belongs to a study of blood T cell repertoires in COVID-19. Measured with immunoSEQ multiplex PCR; TCRdb has only the in-frame clones, and not every one. The table includes roughly 200,000 clones, approximately 83% detected once. CDR1 and CDR2 from the germline V gene are SNHLY and FYNNEI. Trimming shortened V by 6 bases and J by 0 bases, and 14 bases separated the two germline ends. CDR3 length: 15 residues. The sample taken for sequencing was peripheral blood. The chain links TRBV2 to TRBJ1-2; D remains unclear. This TCR came from a human donor with active or convalescent COVID-19. The donor label of this sample is uncertain. CDR3 protein: CASRTGFFTNYGYTF. The DNA of the CDR3 is TGTGCCAGCAGGACGGGATTTTTCACTAACTATGGCTACACCTTC.